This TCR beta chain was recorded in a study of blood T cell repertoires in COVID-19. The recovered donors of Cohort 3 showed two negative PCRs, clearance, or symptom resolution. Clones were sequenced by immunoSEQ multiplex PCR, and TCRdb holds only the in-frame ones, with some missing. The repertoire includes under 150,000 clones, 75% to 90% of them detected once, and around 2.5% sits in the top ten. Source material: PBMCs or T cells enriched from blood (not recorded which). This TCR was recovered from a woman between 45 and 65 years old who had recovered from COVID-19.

In nucleotides, the CDR3 is TGTGCCAGCAGCCAAGGGACAGGGGGGAGCACTGAAGCTTTCTTT. Its translation: CASSQGTGGSTEAFF. The chain joins TRBV3-1 (or the pseudogene TRBV3-2) to TRBJ1-1; 10 nucleotides agree with TRBD1. The germline V gene has CDR1 LGHDT and CDR2 YNNKEL (reference sequence). CDR3 size: 15 residues. Germline trimming cut 1 base from V and 4 bases from J; bases unmatched to any gene: 3.